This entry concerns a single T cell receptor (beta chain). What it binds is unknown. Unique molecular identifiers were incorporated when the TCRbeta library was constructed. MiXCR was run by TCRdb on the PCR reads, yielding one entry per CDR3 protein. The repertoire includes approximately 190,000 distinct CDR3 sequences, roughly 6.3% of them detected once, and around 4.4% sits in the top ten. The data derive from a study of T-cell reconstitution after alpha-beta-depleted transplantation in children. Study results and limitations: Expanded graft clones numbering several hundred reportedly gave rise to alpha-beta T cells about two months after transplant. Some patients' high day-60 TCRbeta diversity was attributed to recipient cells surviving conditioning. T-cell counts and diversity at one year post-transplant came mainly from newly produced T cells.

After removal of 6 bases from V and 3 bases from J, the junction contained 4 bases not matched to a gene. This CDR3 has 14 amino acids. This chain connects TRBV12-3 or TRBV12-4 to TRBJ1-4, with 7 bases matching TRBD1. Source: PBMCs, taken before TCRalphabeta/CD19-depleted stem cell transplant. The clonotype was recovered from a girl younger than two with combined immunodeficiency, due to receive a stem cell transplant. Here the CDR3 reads CASSQTGPNEKLFF. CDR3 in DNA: TGTGCCAGCAGCCAGACAGGGCCTAATGAAAAACTGTTTTTT.